This T cell receptor (beta chain) derives from a study of graft-versus-host responses after intestinal transplantation. Study information: Anti-thymocyte globulin induction preceded three to four years of tacrolimus and steroid maintenance in all recipients. Whole-study findings and limits: There was an association between peak levels of circulating GvH clones and early post-transplant HvG declines.

Of note for this clone: The antigen remains unidentified.

Germline CDR1 reads SGDLS; CDR2 reads YYNGEE. V gave up 2 bases and J gave up 5 bases, with 13 bases separating them. There are 15 residues in the CDR3. Clones were read by immunoSEQ multiplex PCR, and TCRdb kept only the in-frame ones, dropping some. The sample records about 96,000 clones, around 90% being singletons. Sequencing used unstimulated CD4+ T cells sorted from spleen or lymph node cells, obtained before intestinal transplant. V is TRBV9 and J is TRBJ2-2; D is unclear. This receptor was taken from a human donor who received an intestinal transplant. The CDR3 loop is CASSVGRVWTGELFF. In DNA, the CDR3 is TGTGCCAGCAGCGTCGGCCGGGTGTGGACCGGGGAGCTGTTTTTT.